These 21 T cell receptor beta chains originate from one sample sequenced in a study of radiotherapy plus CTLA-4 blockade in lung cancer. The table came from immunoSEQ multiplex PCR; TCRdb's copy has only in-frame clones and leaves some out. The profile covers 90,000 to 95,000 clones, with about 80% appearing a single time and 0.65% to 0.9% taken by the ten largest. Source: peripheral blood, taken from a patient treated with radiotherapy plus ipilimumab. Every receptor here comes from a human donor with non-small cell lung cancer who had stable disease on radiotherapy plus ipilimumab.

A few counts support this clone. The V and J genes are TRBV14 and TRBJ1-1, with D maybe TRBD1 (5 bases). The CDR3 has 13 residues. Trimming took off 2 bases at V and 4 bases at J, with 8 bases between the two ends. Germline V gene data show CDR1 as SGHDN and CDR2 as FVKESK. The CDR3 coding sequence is TGTGCCAGCAGCCAATTCGGGGGCACTGAAGCTTTCTTT. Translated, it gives CASSQFGGTEAFF.

The CDR3 nucleotides are TGTGCCAGCAGCTTGGTTGAAGGATTCTACGAGCAGTACTTC. As protein: CASSLVEGFYEQYF. The J gene is TRBJ2-7, the V gene TRBV5-5; no firm D call. V was shortened by 0 bases and J by 3 bases, with 10 bases between the two germline ends. This CDR3 is built from 14 residues. Germline CDR1 is SGHKS and CDR2 is YYEKEE (reference sequence).

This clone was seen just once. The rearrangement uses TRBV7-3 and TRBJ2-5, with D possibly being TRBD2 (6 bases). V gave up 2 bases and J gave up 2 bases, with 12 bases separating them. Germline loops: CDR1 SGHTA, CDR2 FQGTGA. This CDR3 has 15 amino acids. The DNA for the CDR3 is TGTGCCAGCAGCTTAGGGGGACTCCCTCAAGAGACCCAGTACTTC. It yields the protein CASSLGGLPQETQYF.

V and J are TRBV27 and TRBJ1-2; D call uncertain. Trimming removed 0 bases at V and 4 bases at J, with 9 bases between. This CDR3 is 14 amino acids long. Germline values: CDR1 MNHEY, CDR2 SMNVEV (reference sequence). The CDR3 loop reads CASSLSWESYGYTF. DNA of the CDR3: TGTGCCAGCAGTTTATCGTGGGAGTCCTATGGCTACACCTTC.

The CDR3 is CASSPLGQGTGELFF. The CDR3 DNA follows: TGTGCCAGCTCACCACTAGGACAGGGAACCGGGGAGCTGTTTTTT. The gene calls are TRBV18 and TRBJ2-2, with 8 positions matching TRBD1. The CDR3 is 15 residues long. After removal of 1 base from V and 5 bases from J, the junction contained 3 bases not matched to a gene. CDR1 is KGHSH, CDR2 LQKENI, per germline.

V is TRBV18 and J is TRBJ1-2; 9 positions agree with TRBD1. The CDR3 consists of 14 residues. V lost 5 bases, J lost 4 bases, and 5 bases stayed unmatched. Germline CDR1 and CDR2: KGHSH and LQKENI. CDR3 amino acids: CASSSTGGGYGYTF. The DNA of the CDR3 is TGTGCCAGCTCATCGACAGGGGGAGGCTATGGCTACACCTTC. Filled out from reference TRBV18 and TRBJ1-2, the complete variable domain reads NAGVMQNPRHLVRRRGQEARLRCSPMKGHSHVYWYRQLPEEGLKFMVYLQKENIIDESGMPKERFSAEFPKEGPSILRIQQVVRGDSAAYFCASSSTGGGYGYTFGSGTRLTVV.

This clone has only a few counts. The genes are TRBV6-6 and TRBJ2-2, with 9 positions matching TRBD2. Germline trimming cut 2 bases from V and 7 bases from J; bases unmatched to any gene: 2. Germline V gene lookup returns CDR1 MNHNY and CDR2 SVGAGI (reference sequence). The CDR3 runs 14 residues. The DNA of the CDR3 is TGTGCCAGCAGTTACGATAGCGGGGGCGGGGAGCTGTTTTTT. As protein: CASSYDSGGGELFF.

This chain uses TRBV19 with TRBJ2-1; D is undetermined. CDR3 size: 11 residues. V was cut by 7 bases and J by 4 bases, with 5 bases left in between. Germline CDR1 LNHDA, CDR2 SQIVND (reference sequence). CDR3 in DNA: TGTGCCAGTAAGGATTACAATGAGCAGTTCTTC. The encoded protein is CASKDYNEQFF.

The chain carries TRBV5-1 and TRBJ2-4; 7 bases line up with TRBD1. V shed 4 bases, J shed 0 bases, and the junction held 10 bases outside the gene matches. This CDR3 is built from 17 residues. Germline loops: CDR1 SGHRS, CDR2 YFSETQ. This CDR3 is CASSTYRDRGAKNIQYF. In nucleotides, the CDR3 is TGCGCCAGCAGCACCTACCGGGACAGAGGAGCCAAAAACATTCAGTACTTC.

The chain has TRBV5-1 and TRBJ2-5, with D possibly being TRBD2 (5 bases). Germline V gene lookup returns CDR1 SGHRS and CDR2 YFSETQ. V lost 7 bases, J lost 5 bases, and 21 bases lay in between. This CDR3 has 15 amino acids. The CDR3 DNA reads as TGCGCCAGCCGGGTTCGGTGGGAGAGGGTGGAGACCCAGTACTTC. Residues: CASRVRWERVETQYF.

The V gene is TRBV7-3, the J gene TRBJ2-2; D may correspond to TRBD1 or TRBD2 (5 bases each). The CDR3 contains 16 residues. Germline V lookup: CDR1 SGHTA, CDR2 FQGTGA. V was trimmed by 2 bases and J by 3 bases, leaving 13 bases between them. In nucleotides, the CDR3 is TGTGCCAGCAGCTTATGGGCTAGAGGGGACACCGGGGAGCTGTTTTTT. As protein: CASSLWARGDTGELFF.

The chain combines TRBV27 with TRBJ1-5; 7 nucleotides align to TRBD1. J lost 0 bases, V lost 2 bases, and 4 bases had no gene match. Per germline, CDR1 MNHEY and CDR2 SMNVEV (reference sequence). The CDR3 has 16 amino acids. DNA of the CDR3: TGTGCCAGCAGTTTAACAGGGGCTTATAGCAATCAGCCCCAGCATTTT. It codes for CASSLTGAYSNQPQHF.

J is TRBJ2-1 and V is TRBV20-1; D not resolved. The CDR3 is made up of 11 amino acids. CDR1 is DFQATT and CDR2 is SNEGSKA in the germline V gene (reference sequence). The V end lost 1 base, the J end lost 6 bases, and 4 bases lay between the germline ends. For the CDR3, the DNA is TGCAGTGCTAGAGCACTCAATGAGCAGTTCTTC. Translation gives CSARALNEQFF.

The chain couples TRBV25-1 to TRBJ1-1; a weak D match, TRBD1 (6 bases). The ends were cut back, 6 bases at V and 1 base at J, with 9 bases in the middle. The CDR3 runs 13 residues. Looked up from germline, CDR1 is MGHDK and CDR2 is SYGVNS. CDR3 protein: CASRQGGNTEAFF. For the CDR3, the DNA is TGTGCCAGCAGACAGGGAGGGAACACTGAAGCTTTCTTT.

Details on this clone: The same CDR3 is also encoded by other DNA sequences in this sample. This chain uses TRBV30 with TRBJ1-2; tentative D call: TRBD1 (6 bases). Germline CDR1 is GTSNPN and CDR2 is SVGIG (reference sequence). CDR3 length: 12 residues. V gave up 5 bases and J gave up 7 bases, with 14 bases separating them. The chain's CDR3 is CAWGRGATGYTF. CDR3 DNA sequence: TGTGCCTGGGGGCGGGGGGCAACTGGCTACACCTTC.

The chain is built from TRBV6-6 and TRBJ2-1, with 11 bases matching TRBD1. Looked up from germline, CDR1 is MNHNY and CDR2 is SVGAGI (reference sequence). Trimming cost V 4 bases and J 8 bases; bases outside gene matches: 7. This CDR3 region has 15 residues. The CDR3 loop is CASSLGQGAYDEQFF. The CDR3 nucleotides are TGTGCCAGCAGTTTAGGACAGGGGGCTTACGATGAGCAGTTCTTC.

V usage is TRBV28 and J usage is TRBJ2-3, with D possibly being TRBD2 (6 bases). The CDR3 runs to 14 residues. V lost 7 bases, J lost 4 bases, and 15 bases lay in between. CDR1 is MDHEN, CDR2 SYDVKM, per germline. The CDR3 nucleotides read TGTGCCAGCAATTCCGCGGGGTTCGCAGATACGCAGTATTTT. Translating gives CASNSAGFADTQYF.

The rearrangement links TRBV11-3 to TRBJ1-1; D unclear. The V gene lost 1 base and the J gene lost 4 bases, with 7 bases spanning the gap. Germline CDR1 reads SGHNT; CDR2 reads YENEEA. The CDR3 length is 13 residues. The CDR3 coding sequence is TGTGCCAGCAGCTTAGGGCTCGGCACTGAAGCTTTCTTT. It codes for CASSLGLGTEAFF.

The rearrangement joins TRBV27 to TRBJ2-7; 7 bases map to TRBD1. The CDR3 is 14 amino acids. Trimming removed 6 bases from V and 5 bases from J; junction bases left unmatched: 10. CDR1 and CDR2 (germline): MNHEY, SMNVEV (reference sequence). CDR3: CASRPSDRVHEQYF. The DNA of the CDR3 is TGTGCCAGCAGACCCTCAGACAGGGTCCACGAGCAGTACTTC.

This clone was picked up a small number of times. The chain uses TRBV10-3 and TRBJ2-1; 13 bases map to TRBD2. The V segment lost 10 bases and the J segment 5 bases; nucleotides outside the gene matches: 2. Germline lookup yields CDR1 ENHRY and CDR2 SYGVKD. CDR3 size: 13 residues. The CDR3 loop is CATGLAGDNEQFF. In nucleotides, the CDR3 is TGTGCCACCGGACTAGCGGGAGACAATGAGCAGTTCTTC.

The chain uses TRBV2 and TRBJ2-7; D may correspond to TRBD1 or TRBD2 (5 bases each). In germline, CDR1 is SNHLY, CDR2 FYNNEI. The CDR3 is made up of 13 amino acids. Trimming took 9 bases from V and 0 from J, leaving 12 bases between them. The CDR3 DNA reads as TGTGCCAGGGGGGAAGGGCTCTCCTACGAGCAGTACTTC. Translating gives CARGEGLSYEQYF.